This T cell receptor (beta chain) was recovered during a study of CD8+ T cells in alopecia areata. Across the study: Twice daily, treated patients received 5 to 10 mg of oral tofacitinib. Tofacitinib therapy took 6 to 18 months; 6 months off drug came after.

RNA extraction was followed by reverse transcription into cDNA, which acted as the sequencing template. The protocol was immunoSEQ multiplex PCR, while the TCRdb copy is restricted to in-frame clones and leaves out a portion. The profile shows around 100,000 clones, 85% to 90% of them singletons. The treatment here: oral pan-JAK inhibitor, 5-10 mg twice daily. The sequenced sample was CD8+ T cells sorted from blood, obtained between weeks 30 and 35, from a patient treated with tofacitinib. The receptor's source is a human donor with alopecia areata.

The CDR3 loop reads CASSSGQGYDEQFF. In DNA, the CDR3 is TGCGCCAGCAGCTCCGGACAGGGGTATGATGAGCAGTTCTTC. The chain is built from TRBV5-1 and TRBJ2-1; 9 bases line up with TRBD1. Looked up from germline, CDR1 is SGHRS and CDR2 is YFSETQ. The CDR3 contains 14 residues. V lost 3 bases, J lost 8 bases, and 6 bases stayed unmatched.